Listed here are 13 T cell receptor beta chains from one sample, sequenced in a study of Ad26.COV2.S vaccination and SARS-CoV-2 variants. The repertoire was sequenced with immunoSEQ multiplex PCR; TCRdb's copy has only in-frame clones and lacks some. Of about 500,000 clones listed, roughly 87% are singletons. The treatment is: about 20 received Ad26.COV2.S at low or high dose, single or two shots; about 5 received placebo; per-sample allocation not given. After the first vaccine or placebo injection, samples were drawn on day 63. Material: peripheral blood, obtained in a trial of Ad26.COV2.S vaccine versus placebo. Source of these receptors: a person between 18 and 65 years old who received the Ad26.COV2.S COVID-19 vaccine or a placebo.

This chain connects TRBV6-2 or TRBV6-3 to TRBJ2-7; D may correspond to TRBD1 or TRBD2 (5 bases each). V lost 2 bases and J 7 bases, leaving 15 bases between the germline ends. Per the germline V gene, CDR1 is MNHEY and CDR2 is SVGEGT. The CDR3 totals 14 residues. The CDR3 coding sequence is TGTGCCAGCAGTTACGTGGGACCCTTCCGGGAGCAGTACTTC. It specifies CASSYVGPFREQYF.

This chain links TRBV29-1 with TRBJ1-1; no clear D gene. CDR3 length equals 13 residues. Per germline, CDR1 SQVTM and CDR2 ANQGSEA. The ends were cut back, 3 bases at V and 6 bases at J, with 14 bases in the middle. CDR3 residues: CSVEVSQRSEAFF. In DNA, the CDR3 is TGCAGCGTTGAGGTCTCCCAGCGGTCTGAAGCTTTCTTT.

This chain connects TRBV15 to TRBJ1-2; D is ambiguous. V lost 0 bases and J lost 8, with 10 bases in between. Germline V CDR1 and CDR2: LNHNV, YYDKDF (reference sequence). The CDR3 has 13 residues. The CDR3 region has the DNA TGTGCCACCAGCAGAGATTCCGGGTACGGCTACACCTTC. Its translation: CATSRDSGYGYTF. The variable domain in full, completed from reference TRBV15 and TRBJ1-2, reads DAMVIQNPRYQVTQFGKPVTLSCSQTLNHNVMYWYQQKSSQAPKLLFHYYDKDFNNEADTPDNFQSRRPNTSFCFLDIRSPGLGDTAMYLCATSRDSGYGYTFGSGTRLTVV.

The rearrangement joins TRBV13 to TRBJ2-7; no firm D call. The CDR3 has 16 amino acids. V lost 0 bases, J lost 2 bases, and 14 bases lay in between. The germline V gene has CDR1 PRHDT and CDR2 FYEKMQ (reference sequence). Here the CDR3 reads CASSLGLSTGTYEQYF. In DNA form, the CDR3 reads TGTGCCAGCAGCTTAGGCCTCTCGACCGGTACCTACGAGCAGTACTTC.

V and J are TRBV4-3 and TRBJ1-2; 7 positions agree with TRBD1. The V segment lost 0 bases and the J segment 7 bases; nucleotides outside the gene matches: 8. Germline lookup yields CDR1 LGHNA and CDR2 YSLEER. The CDR3 consists of 15 residues. Written as DNA, the CDR3 is TGCGCCAGCAGCCAAGATGAGGACAGGCTGGGTGGCTACACCTTC. Translated: CASSQDEDRLGGYTF.

The chain combines TRBV7-8 with TRBJ1-1, with unresolved D. V dropped 1 base and J dropped 7 bases, with 10 bases sitting between them. The CDR3 is 13 amino acids. The germline gives CDR1 SGHVS, CDR2 FQNEAQ. The CDR3, as DNA: TGTGCCAGCAGCTTAGGGTCTAGGAGTGAAGCTTTCTTT. It is translated as CASSLGSRSEAFF.

CDR3 sequence (DNA): TGTGCCAGCAGCCAGGGGCTCAGCAATCAGCCCCAGCATTTT. It translates to CASSQGLSNQPQHF. The genes are TRBV3-1 (or the pseudogene TRBV3-2) and TRBJ1-5; tentative D call: TRBD1 (5 bases). Germline-derived CDR1 and CDR2 are LGHDT and YNNKEL (reference sequence). This CDR3 is built from 14 residues. V was pared by 3 bases and J by 1 base, with 7 bases between.

This clone was seen once. This chain uses TRBV4-2 with TRBJ2-1, with 7 positions matching TRBD1. CDR3 length: 17 residues. V lost 0 bases and J lost 2; bases outside the gene matches: 7. Germline assignment: CDR1 LGHNA and CDR2 YNFKEQ. Here the CDR3 DNA reads TGTGCCAGCAGCCAAGATCAAAGGCAGGGGGCCTACAATGAGCAGTTCTTC. This codes for CASSQDQRQGAYNEQFF.

This rearrangement joins TRBV5-4 to TRBJ1-1; TRBD1 aligns across 9 bases. Germline-derived CDR1 and CDR2 are SGHNT and YYREEE (reference sequence). The length of the CDR3 is 14 residues. With V trimmed by 0 bases and J by 3 bases, 0 bases remained unmatched. The CDR3 loop is CASSLDRGHTEAFF. For the CDR3, the DNA is TGTGCCAGCAGCTTGGACAGGGGGCACACTGAAGCTTTCTTT.

The chain carries TRBV6-1 and TRBJ2-3; D gene unclear. This CDR3 region has 14 residues. Germline V gene data show CDR1 as MNHNS and CDR2 as SASEGT. The germline V and J ends were trimmed by 0 bases and 4 bases, with 8 bases remaining between them. The DNA of the CDR3 is TGTGCCAGCAGTGAAGCGCCGGGTGCAGATACGCAGTATTTT. This encodes CASSEAPGADTQYF.

The chain has TRBV6-2 or TRBV6-3 and TRBJ2-3; the match to TRBD1 covers 7 bases. V gave up 6 bases and J gave up 2 bases; unmatched junction bases: 11. This CDR3 has 16 amino acids. The germline gives CDR1 MNHEY, CDR2 SVGEGT. For the CDR3, the DNA is TGTGCCAGCAGCCCTAGGGGGCCTGAGACCACAGATACGCAGTATTTT. Residues: CASSPRGPETTDTQYF.

The gene calls are TRBV7-2 and TRBJ2-3; 7 bases line up with TRBD2. The V gene's germline CDR1 is SGHTA and CDR2 FQGNSA. The CDR3 loop spans 15 amino acids. The J segment lost 2 bases and the V segment lost 4 bases, leaving 6 bases of the junction unmatched. As DNA, the CDR3 is TGTGCCAGCAGCTCCCCTAGCGGTAACACAGATACGCAGTATTTT. Its translation is CASSSPSGNTDTQYF.

This chain links TRBV7-9 with TRBJ1-1; D possibly corresponds to TRBD1 (5 bases). CDR3 length equals 16 residues. The germline gives CDR1 SEHNR, CDR2 FQNEAQ (reference sequence). Trimming stripped 3 bases from V and 2 bases from J, with 16 bases between. In nucleotides, the CDR3 is TGTGCCAGCAGCTTGGATAACAGGAGAATAAACACTGAAGCTTTCTTT. This codes for CASSLDNRRINTEAFF.